One and the same sample provided the 4 T cell receptor beta chains below, sequenced in a study of graft-versus-host responses after intestinal transplantation (dated by TCRdb to about 2021). Which antigens these TCRs recognize remains unknown. The library was produced with the immunoSEQ multiplex PCR assay. As stored in TCRdb, this immuneACCESS dataset retains in-frame rearrangements with V and J assigned. A fraction of the clones does not appear; measured against another copy, unresolved V genes explain less than half of the discrepancy, and the remainder lacks a known reason. This sample holds over 80,000 clones; 75% to 95% were observed only once. The ten largest clones represent 0.18% of the sample. The time point label here, explained by the study, means: cells obtained before transplantation from donor or recipient. The input for sequencing was unstimulated CD4+ T cells sorted from spleen or lymph node cells, taken before transplant. The origin of the receptors is a human donor who was the organ donor for an intestinal transplant.

This rearrangement joins TRBV6-4 to TRBJ2-1; 7 bases align to TRBD2. Germline V gene data show CDR1 as MRHNA and CDR2 as SNTAGT. The V and J ends lost 4 bases and 9 bases, in that order; junction bases with no gene match: 3. The CDR3 is 12 amino acids. CDR3 residues: CASSGIAGEQFF. CDR3 DNA sequence: TGTGCCAGCAGTGGTATAGCGGGTGAGCAGTTCTTC.

V gene TRBV15 combines with J gene TRBJ2-5, with D perhaps matching TRBD1 (5 bases). This CDR3 contains 13 residues. CDR1 is LNHNV, CDR2 YYDKDF, per germline (reference sequence). Trimming cost V 3 bases and J 2 bases, with 7 bases left between them. This chain's CDR3 is CATSRQGQETQYF. The DNA for the CDR3 is TGTGCCACCAGCAGGCAGGGTCAAGAGACCCAGTACTTC.

V gene TRBV11-2 combines with J gene TRBJ1-5; no firm D call. The V gene lost 2 bases and the J gene lost 0 bases, with 8 bases spanning the gap. In germline, CDR1 is SGHAT, CDR2 FQNNGV. The CDR3 is made up of 15 amino acids. CDR3 loop: CASSLQGLSNQPQHF. The CDR3 coding sequence is TGTGCCAGCAGCTTACAAGGACTTAGCAATCAGCCCCAGCATTTT.

This clone was seen a single time. This chain connects TRBV28 to TRBJ2-2, with D perhaps TRBD2 (6 bases). The V end lost 7 bases, the J end lost 7 bases, and 16 bases lay between the germline ends. Germline CDR1 MDHEN, CDR2 SYDVKM. The CDR3 has 14 residues. For the CDR3, the DNA is TGTGCCAGCAAGGGACTCTTAGGACACGGGGAGCTGTTTTTT. Protein product: CASKGLLGHGELFF.